The present entry profiles one T cell receptor (beta chain) with its context. The data belong to a study of blood T cell repertoires in COVID-19. The assay was immunoSEQ multiplex PCR, and TCRdb's table has in-frame clones only and misses some. The sample lists hundreds of thousands of clones; around nine tenths were seen once. Trimming took 5 bases from V and 0 from J; bases not matched to a gene: 10. The CDR3 is 18 residues long. Germline CDR1 and CDR2: SGHAT and FQNNGV. The chain links TRBV11-2 to TRBJ1-2, with 12 positions matching TRBD1. The clonotype was recovered from a man aged 60 to 69 who had recovered from COVID-19. Sample: peripheral blood. CDR3 bases: TGTGCCAGCAGCCGGGCCGGGACAGGGGGCGCAGCTAACTATGGCTACACCTTC. It yields the protein CASSRAGTGGAANYGYTF.